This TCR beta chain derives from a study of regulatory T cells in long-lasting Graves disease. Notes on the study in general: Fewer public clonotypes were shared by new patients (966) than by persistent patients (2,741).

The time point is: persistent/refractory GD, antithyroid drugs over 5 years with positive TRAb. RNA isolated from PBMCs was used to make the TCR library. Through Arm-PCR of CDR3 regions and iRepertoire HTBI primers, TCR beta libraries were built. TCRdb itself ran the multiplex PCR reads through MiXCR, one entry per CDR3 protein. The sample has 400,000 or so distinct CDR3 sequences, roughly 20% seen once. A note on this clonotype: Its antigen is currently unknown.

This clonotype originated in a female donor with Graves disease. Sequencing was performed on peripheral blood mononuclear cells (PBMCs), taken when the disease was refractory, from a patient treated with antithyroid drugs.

This CDR3 reads CASSQVAGGAPYEQYF. CDR3 in DNA: TGCGCCAGCAGCCAGGTTGCAGGGGGCGCCCCGTACGAGCAGTACTTC. The chain couples TRBV4-1 to TRBJ2-7, with TRBD1 identical over 8 bases. V lost 3 bases, J lost 4 bases, and 11 bases stayed unmatched. The CDR3 has 16 amino acids. The germline V gene has CDR1 MGHRA and CDR2 YSYEKL.